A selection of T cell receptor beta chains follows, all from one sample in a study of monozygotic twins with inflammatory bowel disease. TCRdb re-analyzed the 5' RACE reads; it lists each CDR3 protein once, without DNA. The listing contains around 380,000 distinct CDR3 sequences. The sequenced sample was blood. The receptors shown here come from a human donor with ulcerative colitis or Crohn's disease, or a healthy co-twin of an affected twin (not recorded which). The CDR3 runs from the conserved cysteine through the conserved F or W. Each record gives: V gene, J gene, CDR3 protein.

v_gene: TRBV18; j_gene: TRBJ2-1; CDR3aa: CASSPPTSGASSYNEQFF
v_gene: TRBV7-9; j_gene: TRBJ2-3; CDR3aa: CASSLAATTDTQYF
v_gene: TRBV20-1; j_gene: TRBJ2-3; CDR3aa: CSATLDSGGFPSTDTQYF
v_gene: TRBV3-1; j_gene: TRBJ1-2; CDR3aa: CASSRDRGSATF
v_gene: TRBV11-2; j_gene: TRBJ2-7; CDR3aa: CASSLGQRLAGGTYEQYF
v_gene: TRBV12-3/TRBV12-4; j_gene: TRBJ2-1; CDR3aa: CASNPGTPNNEQFF
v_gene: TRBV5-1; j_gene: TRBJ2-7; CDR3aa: CASSPRGQGSGEQYF
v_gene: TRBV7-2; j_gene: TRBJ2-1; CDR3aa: CASSLGLWVEQFF
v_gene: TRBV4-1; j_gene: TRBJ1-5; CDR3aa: CASSQDPGGEQPQHF
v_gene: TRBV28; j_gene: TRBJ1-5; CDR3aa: CASRVYGSGSNQPQHF
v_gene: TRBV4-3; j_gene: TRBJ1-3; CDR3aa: CASSRGTDSGNTIYF
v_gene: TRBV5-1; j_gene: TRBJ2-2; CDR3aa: CASSFGTSPNTGELFF
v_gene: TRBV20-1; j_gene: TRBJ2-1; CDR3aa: CSAPISGYNEQFF
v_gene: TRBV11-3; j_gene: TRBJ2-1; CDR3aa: CASSLGGGAFFGFF
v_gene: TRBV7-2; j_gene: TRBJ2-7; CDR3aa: CASCKVGYEQYF
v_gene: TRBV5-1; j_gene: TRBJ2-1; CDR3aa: CASRAGDNEQFF
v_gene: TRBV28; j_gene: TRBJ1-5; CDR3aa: CASSPAGQPQHF
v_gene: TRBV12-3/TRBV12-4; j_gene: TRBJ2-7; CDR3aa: CASRHLAGLEQYF
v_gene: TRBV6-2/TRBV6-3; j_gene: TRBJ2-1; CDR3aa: CASSYPPEQFF
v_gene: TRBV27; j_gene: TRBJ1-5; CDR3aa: CAKTGGDQPQHF
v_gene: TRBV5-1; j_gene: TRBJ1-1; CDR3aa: CASSSPGSVSKTEAFF
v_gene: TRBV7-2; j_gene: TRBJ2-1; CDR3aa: CASSLVLAGGEQFF
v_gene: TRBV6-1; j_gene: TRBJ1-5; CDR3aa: CASSSDFLGQNNQPQHF
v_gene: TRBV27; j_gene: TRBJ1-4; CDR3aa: CASSLSLGTGRFATNEKLFF
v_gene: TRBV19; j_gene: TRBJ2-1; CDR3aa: CASSTQRDMHNEQFF
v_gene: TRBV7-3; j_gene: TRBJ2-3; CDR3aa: CASSIVTGASTDTQYF
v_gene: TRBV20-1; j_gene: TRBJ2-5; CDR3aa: CSARFVQETQYF
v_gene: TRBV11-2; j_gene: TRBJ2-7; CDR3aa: CASSLDLWRHEQYF
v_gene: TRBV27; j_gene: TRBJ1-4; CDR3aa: CASSLKGHPATNEKLFF
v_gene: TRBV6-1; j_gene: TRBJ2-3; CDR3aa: CASSAYREHRRATDTQYF
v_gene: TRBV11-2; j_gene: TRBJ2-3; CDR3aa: CASSSPGRSSDTQYF
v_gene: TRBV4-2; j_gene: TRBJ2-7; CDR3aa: CASTQGALQSSYEQYF
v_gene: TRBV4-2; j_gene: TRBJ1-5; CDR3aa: CASSQVGQPQHF
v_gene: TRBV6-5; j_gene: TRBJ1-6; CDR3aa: CASSYSAGSSYNSPLHF
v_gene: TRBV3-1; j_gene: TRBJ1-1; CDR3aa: CATGDRYTEAFF
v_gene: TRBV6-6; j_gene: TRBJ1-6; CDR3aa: CASTGGGSPLHF
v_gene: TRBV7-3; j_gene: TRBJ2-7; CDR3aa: CASTNTGIPSYEQYF
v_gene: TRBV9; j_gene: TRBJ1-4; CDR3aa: CASSAAEGAGYEKLFF
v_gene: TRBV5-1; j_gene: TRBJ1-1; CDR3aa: CASSPTGTGDTEAFF
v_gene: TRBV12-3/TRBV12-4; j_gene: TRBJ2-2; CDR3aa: CASRTGSSGGISKTGELFF
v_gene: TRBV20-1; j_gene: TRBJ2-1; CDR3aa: CSARDASGRALNSYNEQFF
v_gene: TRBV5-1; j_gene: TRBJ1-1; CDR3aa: CASSLELADRAFF
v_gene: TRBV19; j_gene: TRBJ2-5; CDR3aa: CASRQPGGTGTQYF
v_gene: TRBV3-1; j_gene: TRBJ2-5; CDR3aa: CASSQGSYPRETQYF
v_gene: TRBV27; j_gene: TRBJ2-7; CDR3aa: CASSPVLSYEQYF
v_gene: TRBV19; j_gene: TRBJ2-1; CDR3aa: CASSIDNRDLNEQFF
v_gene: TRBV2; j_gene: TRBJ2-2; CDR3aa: CASTQILSTGELFF
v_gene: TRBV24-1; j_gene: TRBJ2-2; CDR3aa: CATSGGRNTGELFF
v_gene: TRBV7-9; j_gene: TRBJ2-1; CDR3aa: CASSLPDYNEQFF
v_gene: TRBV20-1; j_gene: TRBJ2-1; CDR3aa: CSAPTGTPNNEQFF
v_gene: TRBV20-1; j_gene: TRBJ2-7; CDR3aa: CSAPDTGEQYF
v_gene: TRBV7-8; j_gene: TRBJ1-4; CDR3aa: CATGRGTNEKLFF